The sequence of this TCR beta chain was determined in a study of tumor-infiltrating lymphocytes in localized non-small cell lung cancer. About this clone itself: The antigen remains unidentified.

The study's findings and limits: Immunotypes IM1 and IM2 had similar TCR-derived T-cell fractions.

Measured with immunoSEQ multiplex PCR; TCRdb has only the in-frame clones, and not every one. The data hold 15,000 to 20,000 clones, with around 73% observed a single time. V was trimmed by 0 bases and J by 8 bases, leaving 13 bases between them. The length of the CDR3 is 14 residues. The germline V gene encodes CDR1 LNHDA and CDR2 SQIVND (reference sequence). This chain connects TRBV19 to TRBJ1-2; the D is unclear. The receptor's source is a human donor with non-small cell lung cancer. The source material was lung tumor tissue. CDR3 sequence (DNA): TGTGCCAGTAGTATAGATTTTGCGGCCAGGGGCTACACCTTC. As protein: CASSIDFAARGYTF.